This TCR beta chain was profiled in a study of blood T cell repertoires in COVID-19. For the study at large: From the United States, Italy and Spain came samples of acute and convalescent COVID-19. Sources were T cells, B-cell-depleted T cells, or PBMCs; the material itself was cDNA or gDNA.

This clone appeared a few times. Methods used by the authors: For nucleated cells, counts were estimated from reference gene primer amplification. This table comes from immunoSEQ multiplex PCR, and its TCRdb copy is limited to in-frame clones, with some not included. Clone size and the V and J calls come from that table; the DNA yielded D and trimming. Of just under 250,000 clones in the sample, around 87% were seen once. V trimming: 0 bases; J trimming: 4 bases; junction bases outside the gene matches: 3. Germline CDR1 LGHNA, CDR2 YNFKEQ. CDR3 length: 14 amino acids. This TCR derives from a woman in her 30s who had recovered from COVID-19. Specimen: peripheral blood. The chain combines TRBV4-2 with TRBJ2-7; 7 nucleotides line up with TRBD1. The CDR3 DNA reads as TGTGCCAGCAGCCAAGACGACAGGGAGTACGAGCAGTACTTC. Its translation is CASSQDDREYEQYF.